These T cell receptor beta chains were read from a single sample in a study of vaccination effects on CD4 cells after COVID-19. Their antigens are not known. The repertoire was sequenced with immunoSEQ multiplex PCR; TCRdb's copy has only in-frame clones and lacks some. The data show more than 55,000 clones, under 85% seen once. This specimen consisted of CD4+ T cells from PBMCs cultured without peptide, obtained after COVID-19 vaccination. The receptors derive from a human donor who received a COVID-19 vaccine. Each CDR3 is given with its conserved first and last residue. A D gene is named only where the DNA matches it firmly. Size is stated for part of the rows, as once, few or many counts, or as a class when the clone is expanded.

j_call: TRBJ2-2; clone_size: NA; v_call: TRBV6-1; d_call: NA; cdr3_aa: CASSDRVGGELFF; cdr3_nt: TGTGCCAGCAGTGACAGGGTGGGCGGGGAGCTGTTTTTT
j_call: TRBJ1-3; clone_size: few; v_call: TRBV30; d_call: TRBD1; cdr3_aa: CAWSAGQNSGNTIYF; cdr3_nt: TGTGCCTGGAGCGCGGGACAGAACTCTGGAAACACCATATATTTT
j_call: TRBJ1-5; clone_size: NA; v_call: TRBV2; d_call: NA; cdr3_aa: CASSKGVRRSNQPQHF; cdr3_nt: TGTGCCAGCAGCAAAGGGGTCCGAAGGAGCAATCAGCCCCAGCATTTT
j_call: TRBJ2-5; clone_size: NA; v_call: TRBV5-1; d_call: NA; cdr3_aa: CASSLYPGETQYF; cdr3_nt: TGCGCCAGCAGCTTGTACCCGGGAGAGACCCAGTACTTC
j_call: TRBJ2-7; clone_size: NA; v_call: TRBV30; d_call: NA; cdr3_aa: CALDRGRYEQYF; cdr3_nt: TGTGCCTTGGACAGAGGAAGATACGAGCAGTACTTC
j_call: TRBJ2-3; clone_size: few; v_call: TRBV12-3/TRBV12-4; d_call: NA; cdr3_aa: CASSFTDTQYF; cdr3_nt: TGTGCCAGCAGTTTCACAGATACGCAGTATTTT
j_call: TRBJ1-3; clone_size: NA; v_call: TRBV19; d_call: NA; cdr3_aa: CASSHRRRGNTIYF; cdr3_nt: TGTGCCAGTAGTCACAGGCGGCGGGGAAACACCATATATTTT
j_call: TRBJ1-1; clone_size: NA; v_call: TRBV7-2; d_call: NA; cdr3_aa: CASSRGRSPGTEAFF; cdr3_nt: TGTGCCAGCAGCCGGGGACGGAGTCCGGGCACTGAAGCTTTCTTT
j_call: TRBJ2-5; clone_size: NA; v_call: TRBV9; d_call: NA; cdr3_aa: CASSAGPGETQYF; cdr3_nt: TGTGCCAGCAGCGCGGGCCCAGGAGAGACCCAGTACTTC
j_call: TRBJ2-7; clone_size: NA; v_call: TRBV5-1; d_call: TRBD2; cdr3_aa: CASSILAGVPYEQYF; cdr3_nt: TGCGCCAGCAGCATACTAGCGGGGGTTCCCTACGAGCAGTACTTC
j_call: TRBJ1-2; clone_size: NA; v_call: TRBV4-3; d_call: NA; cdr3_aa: CASSQDRAGTYGYTF; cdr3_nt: TGCGCCAGCAGCCAAGATCGGGCAGGGACCTATGGCTACACCTTC
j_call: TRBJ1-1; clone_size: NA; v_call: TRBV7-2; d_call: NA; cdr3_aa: CASSLALWGTEAFF; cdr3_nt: TGTGCCAGCAGCTTAGCGCTCTGGGGCACTGAAGCTTTCTTT
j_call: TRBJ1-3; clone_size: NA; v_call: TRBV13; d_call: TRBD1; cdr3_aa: CASSWKTGASGNTIYF; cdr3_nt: TGTGCCAGCAGCTGGAAAACAGGGGCCTCTGGAAACACCATATATTTT
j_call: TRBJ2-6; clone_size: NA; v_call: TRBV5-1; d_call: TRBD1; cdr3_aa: CASRERTGGASGANVLTF; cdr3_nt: TGCGCCAGCAGGGAACGGACAGGGGGCGCTTCTGGGGCCAACGTCCTGACTTTC